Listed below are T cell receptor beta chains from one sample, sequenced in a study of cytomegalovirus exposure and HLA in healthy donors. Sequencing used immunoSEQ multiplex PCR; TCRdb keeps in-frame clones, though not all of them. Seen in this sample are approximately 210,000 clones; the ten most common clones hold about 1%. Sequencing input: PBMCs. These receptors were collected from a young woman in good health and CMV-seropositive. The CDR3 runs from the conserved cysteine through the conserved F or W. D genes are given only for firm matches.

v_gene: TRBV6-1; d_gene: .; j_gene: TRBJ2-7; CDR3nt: TGTGCCAGCAGTGATTCCCCTGGCACCTCCTACGAGCAGTACTTC; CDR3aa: CASSDSPGTSYEQYF
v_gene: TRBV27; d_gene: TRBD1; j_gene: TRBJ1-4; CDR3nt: TGTGCCAGCAGATTAGGGACAGGAGAAAATGAAAAACTGTTTTTT; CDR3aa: CASRLGTGENEKLFF
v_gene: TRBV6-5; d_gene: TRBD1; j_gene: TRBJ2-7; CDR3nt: TGTGCCAGCAGTTTCACGACAGGGTTCGACTACGAGCAGTACTTC; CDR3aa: CASSFTTGFDYEQYF
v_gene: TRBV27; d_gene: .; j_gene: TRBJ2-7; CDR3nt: TGTGCCAGCAGTCCGGTTGGAGGCCGGTCCTACGAGCAGTACTTC; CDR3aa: CASSPVGGRSYEQYF
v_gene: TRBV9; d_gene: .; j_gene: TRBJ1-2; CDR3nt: TGTGCCAGCAGCGTCGGGGGGACATCAAACTATGGCTACACCTTC; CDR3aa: CASSVGGTSNYGYTF
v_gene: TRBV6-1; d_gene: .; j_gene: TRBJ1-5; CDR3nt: TGTGCCGGCAGTGCATCTTTAGGCAATCAGCCCCAGCATTTT; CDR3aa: CAGSASLGNQPQHF
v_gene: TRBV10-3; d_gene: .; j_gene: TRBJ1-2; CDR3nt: TGTGCCATCAGGAGGGATACTATCATGGGCTACACCTTC; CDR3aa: CAIRRDTIMGYTF
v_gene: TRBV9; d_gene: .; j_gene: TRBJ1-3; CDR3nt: TGTGCCAGCAGCCCCCGATTACAGTACACCATATATTTT; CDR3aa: CASSPRLQYTIYF
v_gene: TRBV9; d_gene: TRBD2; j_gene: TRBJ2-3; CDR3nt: TGTGCCAGCAGTCAAGCAGGCGGGAGGGCCGCAGATACGCAGTATTTT; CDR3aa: CASSQAGGRAADTQYF
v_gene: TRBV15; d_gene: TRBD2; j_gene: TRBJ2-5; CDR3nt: TGTGCCACCAGCTGGGGAGGGGACGTAGAGACCCAGTACTTC; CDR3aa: CATSWGGDVETQYF
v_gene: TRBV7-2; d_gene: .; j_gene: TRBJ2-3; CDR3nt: TGTGCCAGCAGCTTAGATCCAGGCACAGATACGCAGTATTTT; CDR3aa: CASSLDPGTDTQYF
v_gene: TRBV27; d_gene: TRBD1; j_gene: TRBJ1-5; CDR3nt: TGTGCCAGCAGTTTATCGGGGACAGGGTCTCGGAATCAGCCCCAGCATTTT; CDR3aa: CASSLSGTGSRNQPQHF
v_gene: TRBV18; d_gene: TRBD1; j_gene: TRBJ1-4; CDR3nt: TGTGCCAGCTCACCGCTTCCCGGGACAGGGGACCCAAAACTGTTTTTT; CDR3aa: CASSPLPGTGDPKLFF
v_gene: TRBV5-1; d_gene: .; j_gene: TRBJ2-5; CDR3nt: TGCGCCTCTAGTCCGGGTAGCCAAGAGACCCAGTACTTC; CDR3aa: CASSPGSQETQYF
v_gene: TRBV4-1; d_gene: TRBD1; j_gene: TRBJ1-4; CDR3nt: TGCGCCAGCAGCCCAACCGGGACAGGGGGGAAGGGTGAAAAACTGTTTTTT; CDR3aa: CASSPTGTGGKGEKLFF
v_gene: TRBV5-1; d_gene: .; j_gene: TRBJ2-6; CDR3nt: TGCGCCAGCAGCTTCAGTCACTCTGGGGCCAACGTCCTGACTTTC; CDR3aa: CASSFSHSGANVLTF
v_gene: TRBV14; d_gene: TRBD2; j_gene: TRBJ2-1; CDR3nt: TGTGCCAGTAAAGACGGGGGGTTTTACAATGAGCAGTTCTTC; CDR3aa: CASKDGGFYNEQFF
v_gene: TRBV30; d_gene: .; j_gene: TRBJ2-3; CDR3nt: TGTGCCTGGGGTTTCCGGGAGCTGGATACGCAGTATTTT; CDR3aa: CAWGFRELDTQYF